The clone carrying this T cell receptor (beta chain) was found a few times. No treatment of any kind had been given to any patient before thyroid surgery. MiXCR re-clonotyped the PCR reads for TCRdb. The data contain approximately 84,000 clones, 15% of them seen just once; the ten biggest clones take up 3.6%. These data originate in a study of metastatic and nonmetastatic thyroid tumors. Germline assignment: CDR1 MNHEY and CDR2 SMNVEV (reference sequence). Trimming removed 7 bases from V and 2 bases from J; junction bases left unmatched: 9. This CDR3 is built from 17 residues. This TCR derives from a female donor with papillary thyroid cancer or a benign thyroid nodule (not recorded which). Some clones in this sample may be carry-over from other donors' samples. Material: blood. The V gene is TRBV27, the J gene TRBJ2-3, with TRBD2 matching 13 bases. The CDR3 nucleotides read TGTGCCAGCATGGGACTAGCGGGGTGTATTCACACAGATACGCAGTATTTT. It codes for CASMGLAGCIHTDTQYF.